The clone carrying this T cell receptor (beta chain) was counted once. The antigen remains unidentified. V was pared by 2 bases and J by 4 bases, with 7 bases of the junction left unmatched. The CDR3 extends over 15 amino acids. Germline-derived CDR1 and CDR2 are MDHEN and SYDVKM. Profiled with immunoSEQ multiplex PCR; TCRdb holds only in-frame clones, not every one. The table records around 15,000 clones, around two thirds of them present only once. This sample is drawn from a study of tumor-infiltrating lymphocytes in localized non-small cell lung cancer. The study's findings and limits: Available tissue quantity limited TCR sequencing to a patient subset.

Sequenced: lung tumor tissue. The chain joins TRBV28 to TRBJ2-7; 8 bases are shared with TRBD1. The TCR comes from a human donor with non-small cell lung cancer. Here the CDR3 reads CASSLAPDRVYEQYF. The CDR3 DNA is TGTGCCAGCAGTTTAGCGCCGGACAGGGTGTACGAGCAGTACTTC.